This T cell receptor (beta chain) was recorded in a study of blood T cells in healthy people across ages. V was pared by 4 bases and J by 2 bases, with 21 bases of the junction left unmatched. Germline V gene lookup returns CDR1 SGDLS and CDR2 YYNGEE. This CDR3 spans 20 amino acids. A second about 7 to 12 cycle PCR used barcoded and J-beta primers. Each CDR3 protein gets one entry after TCRdb re-called the 5' RACE reads with MiXCR. The sample contains some 1.4 million distinct CDR3 sequences, approximately 38% of which appear only once. The specimen was blood. The TCR sequence derives from a woman between 18 and 29 years old in good health. The chain combines TRBV9 with TRBJ1-5; 7 bases fit TRBD1. Here the CDR3 DNA reads TGTGCCAGCAGCTATACCCGGGAGGGGGCAGTTGGTGATGGCAATCAGCCCCAGCATTTT. Protein sequence: CASSYTREGAVGDGNQPQHF.